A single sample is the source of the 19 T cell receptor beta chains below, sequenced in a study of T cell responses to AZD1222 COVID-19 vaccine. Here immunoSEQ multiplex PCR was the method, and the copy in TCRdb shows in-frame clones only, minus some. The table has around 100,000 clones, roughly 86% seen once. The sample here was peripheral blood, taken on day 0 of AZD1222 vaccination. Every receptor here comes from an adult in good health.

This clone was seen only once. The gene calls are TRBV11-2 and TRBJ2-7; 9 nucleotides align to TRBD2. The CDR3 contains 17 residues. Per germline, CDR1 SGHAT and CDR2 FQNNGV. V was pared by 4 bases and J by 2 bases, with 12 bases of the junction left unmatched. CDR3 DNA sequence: TGTGCCAGCAGCTATGACTTAGCGGGAGACGGACCCTACGAGCAGTACTTC. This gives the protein CASSYDLAGDGPYEQYF. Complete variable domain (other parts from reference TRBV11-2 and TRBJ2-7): EAGVAQSPRYKIIEKRQSVAFWCNPISGHATLYWYQQILGQGPKLLIQFQNNGVVDDSQLPKDRFSAERLKGVDSTLKIQPAKLEDSAVYLCASSYDLAGDGPYEQYFGPGTRLTVT.

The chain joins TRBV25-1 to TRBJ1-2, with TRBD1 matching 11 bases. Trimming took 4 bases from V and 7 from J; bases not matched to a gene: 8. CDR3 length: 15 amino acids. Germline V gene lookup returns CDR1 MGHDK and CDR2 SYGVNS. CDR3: CASSARDRGTSGYTF. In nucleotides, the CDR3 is TGTGCCAGCAGTGCAAGGGACAGGGGGACGAGTGGCTACACCTTC.

The CDR3 loop reads CASSSGGLWEKLFF. DNA of the CDR3: TGTGCCAGCAGTTCCGGGGGGCTCTGGGAAAAACTGTTTTTT. The rearrangement joins TRBV6-6 to TRBJ1-4, with D perhaps matching TRBD1 (6 bases). V lost 4 bases, J lost 8 bases, and 14 bases lay in between. The CDR3 sequence is 14 residues long. Germline CDR1 and CDR2: MNHNY and SVGAGI (reference sequence).

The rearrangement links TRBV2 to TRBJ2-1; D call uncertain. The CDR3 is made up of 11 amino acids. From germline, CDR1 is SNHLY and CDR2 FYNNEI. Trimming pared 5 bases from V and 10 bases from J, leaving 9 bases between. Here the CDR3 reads CASSREEEQFF. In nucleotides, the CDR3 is TGTGCCAGCAGTCGCGAAGAGGAGCAGTTCTTC. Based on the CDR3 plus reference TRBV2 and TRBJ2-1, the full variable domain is EPEVTQTPSHQVTQMGQEVILRCVPISNHLYFYWYRQILGQKVEFLVSFYNNEISEKSEIFDDQFSVERPDGSNFTLKIRSTKLEDSAMYFCASSREEEQFFGPGTRLTVL.

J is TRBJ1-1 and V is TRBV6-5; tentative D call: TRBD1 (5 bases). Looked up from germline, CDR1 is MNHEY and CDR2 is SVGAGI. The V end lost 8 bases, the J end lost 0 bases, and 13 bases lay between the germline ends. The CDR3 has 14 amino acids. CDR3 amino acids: CASGDGWLNTEAFF. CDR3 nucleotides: TGTGCCAGCGGGGACGGTTGGTTGAACACTGAAGCTTTCTTT.

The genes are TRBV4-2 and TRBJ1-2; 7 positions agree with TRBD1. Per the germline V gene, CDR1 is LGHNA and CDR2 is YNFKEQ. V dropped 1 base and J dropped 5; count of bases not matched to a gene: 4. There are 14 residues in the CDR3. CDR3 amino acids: CASSQGQGTYGYTF. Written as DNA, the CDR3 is TGTGCCAGCAGCCAAGGACAGGGAACATATGGCTACACCTTC.

The CDR3 nucleotides are TGTGCCATCCCGGATAATCAAAGGGAGCAGTACTTC. Its protein is CAIPDNQREQYF. The genes are TRBV5-7 and TRBJ2-7; no definite D call. TRBV5-7 is assigned to the ORF class and has an uncertain function. The germline V and J ends were trimmed by 9 bases and 7 bases, with 17 bases remaining between them. The length of the CDR3 is 12 residues.

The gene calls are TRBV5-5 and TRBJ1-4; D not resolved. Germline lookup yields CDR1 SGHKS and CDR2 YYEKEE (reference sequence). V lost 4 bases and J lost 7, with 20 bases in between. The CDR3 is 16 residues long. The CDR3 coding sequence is TGTGCCAGCAGCCTAGTTTACGAGGGTGGGTTTGAAAAACTGTTTTTT. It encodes CASSLVYEGGFEKLFF. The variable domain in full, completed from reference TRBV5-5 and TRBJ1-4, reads DAGVTQSPTHLIKTRGQQVTLRCSPISGHKSVSWYQQVLGQGPQFIFQYYEKEERGRGNFPDRFSARQFPNYSSELNVNALLLGDSALYLCASSLVYEGGFEKLFFGSGTQLSVL.

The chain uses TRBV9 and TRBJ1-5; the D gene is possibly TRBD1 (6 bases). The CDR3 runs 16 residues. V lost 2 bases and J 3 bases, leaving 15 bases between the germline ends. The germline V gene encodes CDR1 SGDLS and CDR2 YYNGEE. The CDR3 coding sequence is TGTGCCAGCAGCGTCCGCCAGGGGATCGACAATCAGCCCCAGCATTTT. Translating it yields CASSVRQGIDNQPQHF.

The CDR3 nucleotides are TGTGCCAGCAGTTTACTAGCGGGACAGGGCCAGGGTGGCTACACCTTC. The encoded protein is CASSLLAGQGQGGYTF. The chain is built from TRBV27 and TRBJ1-2; 9 nucleotides match TRBD1. Germline lookup yields CDR1 MNHEY and CDR2 SMNVEV (reference sequence). The CDR3 sequence is 16 residues long. The V gene end was trimmed by 2 bases and the J gene end by 7 bases; junction bases not matched to a gene: 11.

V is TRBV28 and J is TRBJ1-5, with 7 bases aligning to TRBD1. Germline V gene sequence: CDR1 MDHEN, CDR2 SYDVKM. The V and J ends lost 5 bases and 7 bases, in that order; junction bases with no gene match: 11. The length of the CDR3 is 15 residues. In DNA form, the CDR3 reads TGTGCCAGCAGTCCTCACAGGGGTATGGGGCAGCCCCAGCATTTT. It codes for CASSPHRGMGQPQHF.

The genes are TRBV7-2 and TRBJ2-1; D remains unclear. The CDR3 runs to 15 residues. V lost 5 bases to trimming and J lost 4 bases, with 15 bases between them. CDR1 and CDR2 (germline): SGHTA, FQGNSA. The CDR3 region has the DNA TGTGCCAGCAGCCAGACCTCTTTATCGTACAATGAGCAGTTCTTC. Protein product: CASSQTSLSYNEQFF.

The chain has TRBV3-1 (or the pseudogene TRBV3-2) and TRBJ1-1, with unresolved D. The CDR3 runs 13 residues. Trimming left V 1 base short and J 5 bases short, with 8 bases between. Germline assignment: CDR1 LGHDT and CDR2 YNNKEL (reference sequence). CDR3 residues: CASSQVRKTEAFF. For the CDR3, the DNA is TGTGCCAGCAGCCAAGTCCGAAAGACTGAAGCTTTCTTT.

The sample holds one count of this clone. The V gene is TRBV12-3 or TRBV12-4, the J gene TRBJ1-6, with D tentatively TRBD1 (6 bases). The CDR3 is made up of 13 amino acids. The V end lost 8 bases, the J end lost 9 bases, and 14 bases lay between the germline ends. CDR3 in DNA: TGTGCCAGCTCGGGACATTCCGGTTCACCCCTCCACTTT. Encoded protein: CASSGHSGSPLHF.

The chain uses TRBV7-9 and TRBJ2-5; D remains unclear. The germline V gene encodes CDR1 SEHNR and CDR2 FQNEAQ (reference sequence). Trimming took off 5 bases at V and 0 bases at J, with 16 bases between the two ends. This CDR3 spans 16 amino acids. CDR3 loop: CASSPDQGVDQETQYF. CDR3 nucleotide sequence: TGTGCCAGCAGCCCAGATCAAGGTGTAGACCAAGAGACCCAGTACTTC.

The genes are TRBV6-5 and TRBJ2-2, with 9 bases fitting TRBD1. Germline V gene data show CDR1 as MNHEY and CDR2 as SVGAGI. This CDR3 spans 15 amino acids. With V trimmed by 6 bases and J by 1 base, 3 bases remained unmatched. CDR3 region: CASRGGQGNTGELFF. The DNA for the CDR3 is TGTGCCAGCAGGGGGGGACAGGGGAACACCGGGGAGCTGTTTTTT.

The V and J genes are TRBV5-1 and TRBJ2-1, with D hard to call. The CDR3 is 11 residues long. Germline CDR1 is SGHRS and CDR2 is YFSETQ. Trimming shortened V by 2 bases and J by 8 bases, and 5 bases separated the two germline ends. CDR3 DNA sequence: TGCGCCAGCAGCTTCACCCATGAGCAGTTCTTC. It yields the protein CASSFTHEQFF.

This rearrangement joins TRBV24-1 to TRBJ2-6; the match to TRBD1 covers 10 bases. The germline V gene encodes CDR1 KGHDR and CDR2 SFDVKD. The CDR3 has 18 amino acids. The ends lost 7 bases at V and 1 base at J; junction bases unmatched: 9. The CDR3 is CATSQTGTGASGANVLTF. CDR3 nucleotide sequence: TGTGCCACCAGCCAAACCGGGACAGGGGCTTCTGGGGCCAACGTCCTGACTTTC.

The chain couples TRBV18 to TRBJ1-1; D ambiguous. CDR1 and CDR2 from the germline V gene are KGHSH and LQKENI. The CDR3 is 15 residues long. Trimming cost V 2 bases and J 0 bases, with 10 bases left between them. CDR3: CASSPRAEMNTEAFF. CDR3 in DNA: TGTGCCAGCTCACCAAGAGCGGAGATGAACACTGAAGCTTTCTTT. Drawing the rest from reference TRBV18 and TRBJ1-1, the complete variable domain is NAGVMQNPRHLVRRRGQEARLRCSPMKGHSHVYWYRQLPEEGLKFMVYLQKENIIDESGMPKERFSAEFPKEGPSILRIQQVVRGDSAAYFCASSPRAEMNTEAFFGQGTRLTVV.